A single sample gave rise to the 13 T cell receptor beta chains below, sequenced in a study of blood T cell repertoires in COVID-19. Repertoires were generated with immunoSEQ multiplex PCR, while TCRdb's copy carries only in-frame clones and drops some. The table includes about 260,000 clones, 85% to 95% detected once. Sequenced: PBMCs or T cells enriched from blood (not recorded which). Every receptor here comes from a man aged 35 to 55 who had been exposed to COVID-19.

The chain links TRBV10-3 to TRBJ1-2; D call uncertain. CDR1 and CDR2 from the germline V gene are ENHRY and SYGVKD. The V end was cut by 8 bases, the J end by 8 bases, with 18 bases between. The length of the CDR3 is 13 residues. The CDR3 protein is CAIRPDQAGGYTF. CDR3 DNA: TGTGCCATCCGACCCGATCAAGCCGGGGGCTACACCTTC.

V and J are TRBV27 and TRBJ2-7, with D tentatively TRBD2 (6 bases). V was trimmed by 1 base and J by 4 bases, leaving 23 bases between them. The CDR3 loop spans 18 amino acids. Germline CDR1 and CDR2: MNHEY and SMNVEV (reference sequence). The CDR3 nucleotides read TGTGCCAGCAGTTTATTGGGGACTGGGGGTAGTCGGCTTTACGAGCAGTACTTC. It codes for CASSLLGTGGSRLYEQYF.

The chain links TRBV11-2 to TRBJ2-1; 13 positions agree with TRBD2. The CDR3 extends over 15 amino acids. The V and J ends lost 4 bases and 10 bases, in that order; junction bases with no gene match: 7. Germline V lookup: CDR1 SGHAT, CDR2 FQNNGV. The CDR3 DNA reads TGTGCCAGCAGCTACACTAGCGGGAGGGGCGGCGAGCAGTTCTTC. Its protein is CASSYTSGRGGEQFF.

The chain links TRBV10-2 to TRBJ2-1, with D possibly TRBD2 on 5 matching bases. Germline V gene data show CDR1 as WSHSY and CDR2 as SAAADI. The V end was cut by 0 bases, the J end by 8 bases, with 5 bases between. The CDR3 runs to 12 residues. CDR3 protein: CASSESRDEQFF. The DNA for the CDR3 is TGCGCCAGCAGTGAGTCGAGGGATGAGCAGTTCTTC.

The gene calls are TRBV18 and TRBJ2-2, with a weak D call TRBD2 (5 bases). Trimming removed 5 bases from V and 2 bases from J, with 12 bases in between. The germline gives CDR1 KGHSH, CDR2 LQKENI. This CDR3 has 15 residues. The CDR3 DNA sequence: TGTGCCAGCTCAAGGGCGGACTTAAACACCGGGGAGCTGTTTTTT. Its translation: CASSRADLNTGELFF. Full variable domain (rest looked up from reference TRBV18 and TRBJ2-2): NAGVMQNPRHLVRRRGQEARLRCSPMKGHSHVYWYRQLPEEGLKFMVYLQKENIIDESGMPKERFSAEFPKEGPSILRIQQVVRGDSAAYFCASSRADLNTGELFFGEGSRLTVL.

This sequence joins TRBV5-1 and TRBJ2-5, with no clear D. Germline lookup yields CDR1 SGHRS and CDR2 YFSETQ. The V and J ends lost 0 bases and 8 bases respectively, with 17 bases between them. The CDR3 totals 15 residues. CDR3: CASSLVSALEATQYF. Here the CDR3 DNA reads TGCGCCAGCAGCTTGGTATCGGCATTAGAGGCAACCCAGTACTTC.

The chain uses TRBV30 and TRBJ1-4; no firm D call. CDR1 and CDR2 from the germline V gene are GTSNPN and SVGIG (reference sequence). V dropped 2 bases and J dropped 0 bases, with 13 bases sitting between them. This CDR3 spans 16 amino acids. The CDR3 nucleotides read TGTGCCTGGAGTCGAAGTTTGACACCAACTAATGAAAAACTGTTTTTT. Translating it yields CAWSRSLTPTNEKLFF.

The CDR3 loop reads CASSLGLAGVNEQFF. In nucleotides, the CDR3 is TGTGCCAGCTCCCTTGGACTAGCGGGAGTAAATGAGCAGTTCTTC. The gene calls are TRBV18 and TRBJ2-1; TRBD2 matches at 13 bases. V lost 6 bases, J lost 7 bases, and 6 bases stayed unmatched. The CDR3 has 15 amino acids. CDR1 is KGHSH and CDR2 is LQKENI in the germline V gene.

The CDR3 sequence: CASTWRTENTGELFF. The CDR3, as DNA: TGTGCCAGCACCTGGCGGACAGAGAACACCGGGGAGCTGTTTTTT. J is TRBJ2-2 and V is TRBV27; possibly TRBD1 for D (6 bases). The CDR3 loop spans 15 amino acids. From germline, CDR1 is MNHEY and CDR2 SMNVEV (reference sequence). V was shortened by 7 bases and J by 1 base, with 13 bases between the two germline ends.

The rearrangement uses TRBV12-3 or TRBV12-4 and TRBJ2-7; TRBD1 matches 9 bases. V shed 6 bases, J shed 3 bases, and the junction held 3 bases outside the gene matches. There are 13 residues in the CDR3. CDR3 amino acids: CASRPTGGYEQYF. The CDR3 region has the DNA TGTGCCAGCAGGCCGACAGGGGGCTACGAGCAGTACTTC.

The chain couples TRBV14 to TRBJ2-5; a possible D gene is TRBD1 (6 bases). Germline lookup yields CDR1 SGHDN and CDR2 FVKESK. Trimming left V 4 bases short and J 5 bases short, with 14 bases between. The CDR3 is made up of 14 amino acids. The CDR3 DNA reads as TGTGCCAGCAGCCCGAGTCAGGGGTTGGAGACCCAGTACTTC. As protein: CASSPSQGLETQYF.

The V call is TRBV24-1, the J call TRBJ1-2; D remains ambiguous. This CDR3 is 15 amino acids long. The germline gives CDR1 KGHDR, CDR2 SFDVKD. V dropped 4 bases and J dropped 7 bases, with 18 bases sitting between them. For the CDR3, the DNA is TGTGCCACCAGTGACCTCTCAGGCCCCTTTGGTGGCTACACCTTC. Encoded protein: CATSDLSGPFGGYTF.

The chain employs TRBV27 and TRBJ2-3; 7 positions match TRBD2. Germline CDR1 and CDR2: MNHEY and SMNVEV (reference sequence). V lost 2 bases, J lost 4 bases, and 6 bases stayed unmatched. This CDR3 comprises 15 residues. DNA of the CDR3: TGTGCCAGCAGTTTAGGGAGGGCCTACCCAGATACGCAGTATTTT. Translation gives CASSLGRAYPDTQYF.